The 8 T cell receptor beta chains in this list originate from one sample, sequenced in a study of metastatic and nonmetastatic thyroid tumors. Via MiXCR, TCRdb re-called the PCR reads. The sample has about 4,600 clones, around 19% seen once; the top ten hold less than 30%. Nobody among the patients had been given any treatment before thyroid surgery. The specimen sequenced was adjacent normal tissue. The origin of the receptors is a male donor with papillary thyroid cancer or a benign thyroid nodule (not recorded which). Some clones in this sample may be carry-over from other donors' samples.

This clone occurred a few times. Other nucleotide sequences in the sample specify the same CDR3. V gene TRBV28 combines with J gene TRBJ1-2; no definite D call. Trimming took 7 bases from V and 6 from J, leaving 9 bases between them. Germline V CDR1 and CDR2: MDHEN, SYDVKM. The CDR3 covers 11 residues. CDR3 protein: CASNRRDGYTF. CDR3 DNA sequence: TGTGCCAGCAATAGGAGGGATGGCTACACCTTC.

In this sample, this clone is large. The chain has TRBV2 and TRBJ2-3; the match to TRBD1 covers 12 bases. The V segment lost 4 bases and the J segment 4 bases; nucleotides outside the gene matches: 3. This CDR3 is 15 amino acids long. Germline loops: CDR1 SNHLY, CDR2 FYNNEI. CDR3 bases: TGTGCCAGCAGTGGGGGACAGGGGGCCGCAGATACGCAGTATTTT. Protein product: CASSGGQGAADTQYF. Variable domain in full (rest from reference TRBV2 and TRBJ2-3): EPEVTQTPSHQVTQMGQEVILRCVPISNHLYFYWYRQILGQKVEFLVSFYNNEISEKSEIFDDQFSVERPDGSNFTLKIRSTKLEDSAMYFCASSGGQGAADTQYFGPGTRLTVL.

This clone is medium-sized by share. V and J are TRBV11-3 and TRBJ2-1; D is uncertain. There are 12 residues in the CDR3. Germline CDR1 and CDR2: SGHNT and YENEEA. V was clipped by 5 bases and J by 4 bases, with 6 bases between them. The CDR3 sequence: CASSPLYNEQFF. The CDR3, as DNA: TGTGCCAGCAGCCCACTGTACAATGAGCAGTTCTTC. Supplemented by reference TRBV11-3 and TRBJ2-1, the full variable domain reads EAGVVQSPRYKIIEKKQPVAFWCNPISGHNTLYWYLQNLGQGPELLIRYENEEAVDDSQLPKDRFSAERLKGVDSTLKIQPAELGDSAVYLCASSPLYNEQFFGPGTRLTVL.

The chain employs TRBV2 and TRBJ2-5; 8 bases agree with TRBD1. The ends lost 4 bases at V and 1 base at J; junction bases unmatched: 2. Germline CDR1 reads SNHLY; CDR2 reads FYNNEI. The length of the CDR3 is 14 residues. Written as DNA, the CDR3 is TGTGCCAGCAGTGCGGGACAGGTCCAAGAGACCCAGTACTTC. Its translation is CASSAGQVQETQYF. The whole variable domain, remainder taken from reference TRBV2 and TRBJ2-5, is EPEVTQTPSHQVTQMGQEVILRCVPISNHLYFYWYRQILGQKVEFLVSFYNNEISEKSEIFDDQFSVERPDGSNFTLKIRSTKLEDSAMYFCASSAGQVQETQYFGPGTRLLVL.

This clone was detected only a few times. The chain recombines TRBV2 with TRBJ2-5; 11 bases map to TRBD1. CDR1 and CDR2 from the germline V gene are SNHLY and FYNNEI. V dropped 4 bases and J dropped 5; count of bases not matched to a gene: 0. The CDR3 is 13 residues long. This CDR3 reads CASSGDRGETQYF. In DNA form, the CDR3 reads TGTGCCAGCAGTGGGGACAGGGGGGAGACCCAGTACTTC.

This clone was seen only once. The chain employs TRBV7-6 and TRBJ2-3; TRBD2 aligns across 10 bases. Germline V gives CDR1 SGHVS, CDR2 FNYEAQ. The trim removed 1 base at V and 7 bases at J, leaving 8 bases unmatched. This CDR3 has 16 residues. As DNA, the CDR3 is TGTGCCAGCAGCTTAGAGCTAGCGGGGGCTCATAATACGCAGTATTTT. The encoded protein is CASSLELAGAHNTQYF. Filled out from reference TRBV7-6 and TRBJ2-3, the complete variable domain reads GAGVSQSPRYKVTKRGQDVALRCDPISGHVSLYWYRQALGQGPEFLTYFNYEAQQDKSGLPNDRFSAERPEGSISTLTIQRTEQRDSAMYRCASSLELAGAHNTQYFGPGTRLTVL.

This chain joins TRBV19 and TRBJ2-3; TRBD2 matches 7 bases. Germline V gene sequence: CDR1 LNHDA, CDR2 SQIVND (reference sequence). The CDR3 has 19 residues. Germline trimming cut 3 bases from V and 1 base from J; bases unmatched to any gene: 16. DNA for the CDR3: TGTGCCAGTAGTATCAAGGCGGGGGTAAGGGTCTTTGGCACAGATACGCAGTATTTT. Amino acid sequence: CASSIKAGVRVFGTDTQYF.

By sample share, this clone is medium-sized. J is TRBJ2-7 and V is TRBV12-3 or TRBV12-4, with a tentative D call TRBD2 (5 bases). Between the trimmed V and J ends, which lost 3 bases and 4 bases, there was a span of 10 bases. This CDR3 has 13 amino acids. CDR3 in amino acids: CASSFSGFYEQYF. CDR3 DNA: TGTGCCAGCAGTTTTTCGGGGTTTTACGAGCAGTACTTC.